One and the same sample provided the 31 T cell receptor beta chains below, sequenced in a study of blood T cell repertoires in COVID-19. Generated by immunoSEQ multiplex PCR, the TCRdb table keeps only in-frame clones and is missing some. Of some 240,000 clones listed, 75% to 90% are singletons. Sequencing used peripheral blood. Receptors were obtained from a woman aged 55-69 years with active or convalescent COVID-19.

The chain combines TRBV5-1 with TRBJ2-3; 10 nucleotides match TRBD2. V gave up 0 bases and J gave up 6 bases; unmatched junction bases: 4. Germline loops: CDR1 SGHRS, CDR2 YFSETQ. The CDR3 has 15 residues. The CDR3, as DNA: TGCGCCAGCAGCTTGGTTAGCGGGGGGTCCGATACGCAGTATTTT. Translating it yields CASSLVSGGSDTQYF.

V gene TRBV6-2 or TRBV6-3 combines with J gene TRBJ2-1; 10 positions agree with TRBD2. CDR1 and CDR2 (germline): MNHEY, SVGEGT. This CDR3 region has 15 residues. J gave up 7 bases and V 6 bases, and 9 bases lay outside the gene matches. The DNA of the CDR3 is TGTGCCAGCAGGCCTAGCGGGGGAAGTGGGAATGAGCAGTTCTTC. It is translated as CASRPSGGSGNEQFF.

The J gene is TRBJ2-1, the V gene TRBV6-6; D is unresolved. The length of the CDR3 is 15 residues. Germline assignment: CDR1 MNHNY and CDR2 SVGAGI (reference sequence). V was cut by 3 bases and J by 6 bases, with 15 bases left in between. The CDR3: CASSYISLGSNEQFF. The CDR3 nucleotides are TGTGCCAGCAGTTATATTAGCCTAGGAAGCAATGAGCAGTTCTTC.

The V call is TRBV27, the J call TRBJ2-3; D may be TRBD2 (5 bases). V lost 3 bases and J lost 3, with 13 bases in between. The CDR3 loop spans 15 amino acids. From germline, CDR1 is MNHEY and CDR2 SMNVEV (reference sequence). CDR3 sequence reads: CASSFTASLTDTQYF. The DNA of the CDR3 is TGTGCCAGCAGTTTTACGGCTAGCCTTACAGATACGCAGTATTTT.

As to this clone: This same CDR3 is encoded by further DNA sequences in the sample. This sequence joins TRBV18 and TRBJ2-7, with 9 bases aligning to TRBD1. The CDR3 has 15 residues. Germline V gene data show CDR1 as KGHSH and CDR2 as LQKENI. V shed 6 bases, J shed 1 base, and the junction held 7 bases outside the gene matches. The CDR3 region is CASSPAGTGSYEQYF. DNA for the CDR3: TGTGCCAGCTCCCCGGCCGGGACAGGGTCCTACGAGCAGTACTTC.

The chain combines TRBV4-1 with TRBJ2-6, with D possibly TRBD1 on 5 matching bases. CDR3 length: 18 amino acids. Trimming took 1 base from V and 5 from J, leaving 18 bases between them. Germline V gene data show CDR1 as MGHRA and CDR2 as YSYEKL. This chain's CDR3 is CASSQGGGAALWANVLTF. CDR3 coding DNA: TGCGCCAGCAGCCAAGGAGGTGGGGCGGCCTTGTGGGCCAACGTCCTGACTTTC.

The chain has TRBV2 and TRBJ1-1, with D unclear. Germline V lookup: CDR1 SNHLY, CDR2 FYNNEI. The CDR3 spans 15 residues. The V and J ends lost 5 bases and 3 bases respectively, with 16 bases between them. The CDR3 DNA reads TGTGCCAGCAGTCTTGCCTACACGGCGGACACTGAAGCTTTCTTT. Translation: CASSLAYTADTEAFF.

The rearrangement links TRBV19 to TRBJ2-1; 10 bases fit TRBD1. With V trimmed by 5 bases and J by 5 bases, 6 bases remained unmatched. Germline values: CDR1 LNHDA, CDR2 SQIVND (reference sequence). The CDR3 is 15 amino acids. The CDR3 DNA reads TGTGCCAGTAGTCGCTCCGGGACAGGGGACAATGAGCAGTTCTTC. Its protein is CASSRSGTGDNEQFF.

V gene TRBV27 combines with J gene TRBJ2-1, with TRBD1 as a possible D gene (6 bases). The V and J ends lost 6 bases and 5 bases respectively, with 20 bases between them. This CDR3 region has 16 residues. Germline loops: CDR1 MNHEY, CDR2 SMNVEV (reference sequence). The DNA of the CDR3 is TGTGCCAGCAGGGTAATACAGGGAAGAGGAAACAATGAGCAGTTCTTC. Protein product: CASRVIQGRGNNEQFF.

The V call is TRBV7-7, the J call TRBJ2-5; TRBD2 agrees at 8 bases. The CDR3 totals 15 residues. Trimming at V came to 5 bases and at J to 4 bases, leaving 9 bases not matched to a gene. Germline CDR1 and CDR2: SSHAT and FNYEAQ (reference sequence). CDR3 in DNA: TGTGCCAGCAGCCCGCGGGCGGGGGGCCCAGAGACCCAGTACTTC. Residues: CASSPRAGGPETQYF.

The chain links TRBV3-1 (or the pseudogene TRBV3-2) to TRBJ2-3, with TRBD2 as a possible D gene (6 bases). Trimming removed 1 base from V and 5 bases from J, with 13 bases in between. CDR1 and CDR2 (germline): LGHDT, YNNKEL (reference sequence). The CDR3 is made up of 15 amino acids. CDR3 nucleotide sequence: TGTGCCAGCAGCCAAGGACTAGTGGAGGGAGATACGCAGTATTTT. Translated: CASSQGLVEGDTQYF.

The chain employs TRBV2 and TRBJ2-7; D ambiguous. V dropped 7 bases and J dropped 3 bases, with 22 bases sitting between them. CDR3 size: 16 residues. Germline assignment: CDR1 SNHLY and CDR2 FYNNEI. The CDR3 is CASIQTSRSPYYEQYF. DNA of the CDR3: TGTGCCAGCATTCAAACCTCACGGTCCCCTTACTACGAGCAGTACTTC.

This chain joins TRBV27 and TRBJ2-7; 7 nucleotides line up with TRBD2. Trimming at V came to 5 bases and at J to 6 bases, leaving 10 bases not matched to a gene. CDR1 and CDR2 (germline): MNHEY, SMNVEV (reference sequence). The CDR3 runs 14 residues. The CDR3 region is CASSPPGGVVEQYF. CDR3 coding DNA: TGTGCCAGCAGTCCACCTGGGGGGGTCGTCGAGCAGTACTTC.

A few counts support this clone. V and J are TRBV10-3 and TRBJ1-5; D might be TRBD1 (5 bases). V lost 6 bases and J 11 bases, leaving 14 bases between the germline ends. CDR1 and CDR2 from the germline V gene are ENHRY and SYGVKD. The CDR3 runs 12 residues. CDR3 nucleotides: TGTGCCATCAGGGGGCCCGACTCGTCCCAGCATTTT. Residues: CAIRGPDSSQHF.

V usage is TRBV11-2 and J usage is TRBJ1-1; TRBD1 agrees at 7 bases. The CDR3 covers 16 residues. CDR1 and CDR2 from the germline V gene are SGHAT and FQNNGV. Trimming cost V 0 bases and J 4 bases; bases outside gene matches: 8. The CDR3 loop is CASSLDPPTGLTEAFF. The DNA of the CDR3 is TGTGCCAGCAGCTTAGACCCCCCGACAGGGCTCACTGAAGCTTTCTTT.

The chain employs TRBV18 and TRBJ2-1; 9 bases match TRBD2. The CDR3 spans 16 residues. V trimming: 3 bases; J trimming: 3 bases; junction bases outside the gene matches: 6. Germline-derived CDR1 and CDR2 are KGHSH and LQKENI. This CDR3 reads CASSPTPSGVYNEQFF. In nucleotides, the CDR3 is TGTGCCAGCTCACCTACTCCTAGCGGGGTCTACAATGAGCAGTTCTTC.

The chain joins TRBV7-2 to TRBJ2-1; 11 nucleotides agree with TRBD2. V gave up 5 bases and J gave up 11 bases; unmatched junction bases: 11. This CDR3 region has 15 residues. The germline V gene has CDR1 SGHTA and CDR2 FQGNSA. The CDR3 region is CASSAAGTSGPKQFF. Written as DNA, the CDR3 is TGTGCCAGCAGCGCAGCCGGGACTAGCGGACCAAAGCAGTTCTTC.

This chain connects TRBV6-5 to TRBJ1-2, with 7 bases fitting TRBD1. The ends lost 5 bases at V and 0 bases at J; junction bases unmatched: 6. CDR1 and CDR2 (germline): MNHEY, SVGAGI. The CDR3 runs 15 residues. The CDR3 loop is CASSLTGTANYGYTF. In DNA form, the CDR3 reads TGTGCCAGCAGTCTAACCGGGACAGCTAACTATGGCTACACCTTC.

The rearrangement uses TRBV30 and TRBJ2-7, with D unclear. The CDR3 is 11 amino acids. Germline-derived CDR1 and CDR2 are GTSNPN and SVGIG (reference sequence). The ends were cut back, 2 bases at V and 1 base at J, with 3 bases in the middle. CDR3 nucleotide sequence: TGTGCCTGGAGTCATTCCTACGAGCAGTACTTC. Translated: CAWSHSYEQYF.

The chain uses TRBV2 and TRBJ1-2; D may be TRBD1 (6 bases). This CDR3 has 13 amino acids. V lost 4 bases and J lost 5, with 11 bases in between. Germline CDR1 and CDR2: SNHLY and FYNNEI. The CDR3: CASSVDRPYGYTF. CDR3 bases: TGTGCCAGCAGTGTTGACAGGCCTTATGGCTACACCTTC.

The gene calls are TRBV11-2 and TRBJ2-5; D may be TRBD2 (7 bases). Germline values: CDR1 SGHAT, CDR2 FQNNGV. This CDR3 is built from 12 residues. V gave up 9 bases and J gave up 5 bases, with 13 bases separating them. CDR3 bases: TGTGCCAGTGGTGGGGGGGCGGAGACCCAGTACTTC. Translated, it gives CASGGGAETQYF.

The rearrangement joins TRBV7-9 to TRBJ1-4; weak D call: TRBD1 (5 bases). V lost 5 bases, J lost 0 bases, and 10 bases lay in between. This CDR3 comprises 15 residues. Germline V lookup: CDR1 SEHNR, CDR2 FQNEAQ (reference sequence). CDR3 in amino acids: CASSPGETTNEKLFF. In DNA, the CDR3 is TGTGCCAGCAGCCCGGGGGAAACAACTAATGAAAAACTGTTTTTT.

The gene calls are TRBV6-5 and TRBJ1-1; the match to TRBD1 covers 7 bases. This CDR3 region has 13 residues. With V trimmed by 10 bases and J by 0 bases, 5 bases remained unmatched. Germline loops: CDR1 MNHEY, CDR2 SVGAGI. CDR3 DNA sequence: TGTGCCACCCGGGACAGCTTGAACACTGAAGCTTTCTTT. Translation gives CATRDSLNTEAFF.

The CDR3 here is CASSRGSGAPRETQYF. CDR3 coding DNA: TGTGCCAGCAGCCGAGGGAGCGGGGCACCTCGGGAGACCCAGTACTTC. J is TRBJ2-5 and V is TRBV5-8; TRBD2 agrees at 7 bases. Per the germline V gene, CDR1 is SGHTS and CDR2 is YDEGEE. J was trimmed by 5 bases and V by 4 bases; bases with no gene match: 14. The CDR3 sequence is 16 residues long.

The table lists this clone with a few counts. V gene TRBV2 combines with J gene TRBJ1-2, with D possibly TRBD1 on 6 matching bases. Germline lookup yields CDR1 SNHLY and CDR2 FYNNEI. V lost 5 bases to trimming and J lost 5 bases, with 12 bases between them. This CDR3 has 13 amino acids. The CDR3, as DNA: TGTGCCAGCAGTCCCCAGCAGGGGTATGGCTACACCTTC. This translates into CASSPQQGYGYTF.

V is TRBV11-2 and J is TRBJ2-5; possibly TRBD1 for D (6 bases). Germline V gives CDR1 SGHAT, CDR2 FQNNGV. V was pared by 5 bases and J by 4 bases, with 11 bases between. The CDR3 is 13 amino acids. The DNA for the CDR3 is TGTGCCAGCAGCCGCCGACAGGCAGAGACCCAGTACTTC. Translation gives CASSRRQAETQYF.

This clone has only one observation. The CDR3 DNA is TGTGCCAGCAGTGAGACCCAAGTAGGGGGCGGGGGCTACACCTTC. As protein: CASSETQVGGGGYTF. The chain employs TRBV6-1 and TRBJ1-2; 7 nucleotides line up with TRBD1. The CDR3 consists of 15 residues. Germline V CDR1 and CDR2: MNHNS, SASEGT. V shed 3 bases and J 8 bases; nucleotides not matched to a gene: 12.

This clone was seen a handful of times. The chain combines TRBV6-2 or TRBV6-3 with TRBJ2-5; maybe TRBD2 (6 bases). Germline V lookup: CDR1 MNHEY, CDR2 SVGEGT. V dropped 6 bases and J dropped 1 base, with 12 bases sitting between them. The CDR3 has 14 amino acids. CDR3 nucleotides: TGTGCCAGCAGCCCTGCGGGGCGCCAAGAGACCCAGTACTTC. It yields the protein CASSPAGRQETQYF.

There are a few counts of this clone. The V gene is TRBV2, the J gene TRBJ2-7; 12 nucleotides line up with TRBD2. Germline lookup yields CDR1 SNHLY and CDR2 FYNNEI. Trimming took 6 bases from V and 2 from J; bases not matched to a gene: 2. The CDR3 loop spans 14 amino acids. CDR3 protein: CASRLAGGPYEQYF. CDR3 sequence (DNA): TGTGCCAGCAGACTAGCGGGGGGACCCTACGAGCAGTACTTC.

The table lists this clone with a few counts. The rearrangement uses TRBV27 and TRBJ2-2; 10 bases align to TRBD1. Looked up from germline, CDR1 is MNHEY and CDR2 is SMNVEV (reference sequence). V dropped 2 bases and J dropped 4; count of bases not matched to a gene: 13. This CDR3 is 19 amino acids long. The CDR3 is CASSLLYKRDRGSTGELFF. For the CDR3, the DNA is TGTGCCAGCAGTTTACTCTACAAAAGGGACAGGGGCTCCACCGGGGAGCTGTTTTTT.

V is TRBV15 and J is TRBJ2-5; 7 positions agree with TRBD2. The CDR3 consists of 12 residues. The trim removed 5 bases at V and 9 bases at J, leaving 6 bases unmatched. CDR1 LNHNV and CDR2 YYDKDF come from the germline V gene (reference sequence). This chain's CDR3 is CATSDTGRAQYF. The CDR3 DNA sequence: TGTGCCACCAGCGACACGGGGAGGGCCCAGTACTTC.